Here is one T cell receptor (beta chain) with its context. Sorted-subset replicate PCRs used around 220 ng DNA, about 30,000 T cell genomes. Per the study methods: For the immunoSEQ data, sequences were junction-only without quality scores, so filtering differed. Data came from immunoSEQ multiplex PCR; TCRdb stores just in-frame clones and leaves some out. The V and J calls and clone size were taken over from that table, and D and trimming were inferred from the DNA. The sample consists of under 1,900,000 clones, 98% to 99% of them appearing once. The entry originates in a study of shared clonotypes between healthy human individuals. Donors were healthy HIV-negative adults without recent acute infections or vaccinations. The CDR3 runs to 14 residues. Germline CDR1 and CDR2: MDHEN and SYDVKM. Trimming removed 3 bases at V and 4 bases at J, with 12 bases between.

Sequencing was performed on naive CD4+ T cells sorted from blood. The subset denotes: CD45RA+ positively selected. The chain couples TRBV28 to TRBJ1-2, with D perhaps matching TRBD1 (6 bases). The receptor comes from a man aged 30 to 39 in good health. CDR3 sequence: CASSFPGQLYGYTF. The CDR3 DNA sequence: TGTGCCAGCAGTTTCCCCGGACAGCTCTATGGCTACACCTTC.